This is a list of T cell receptor beta chains from one sample in a study of response to subunit inactivated influenza vaccine. In TCRdb, the RT-PCR reads were re-called with MiXCR into one record per CDR3 protein. This table holds 160,000 or so distinct CDR3 sequences, approximately 10% found once. This specimen was non-naive T cells sorted from PBMCs, taken about 40 days after vaccination. These receptors came from a man between 45 and 60 years old who received an inactivated influenza vaccine. Both conserved end residues are part of each CDR3. Fields, in order: V gene, D gene, CDR3 protein. The D gene is left open where the match is weak.

v_gene: TRBV6-2/TRBV6-3; d_gene: NA; CDR3aa: CASSRTGGVKGETQYF
v_gene: TRBV4-1; d_gene: NA; CDR3aa: CASSQGQEAGGYTF
v_gene: TRBV28; d_gene: NA; CDR3aa: CASSGDTSYEQYF
v_gene: TRBV28; d_gene: NA; CDR3aa: CASSISPGQAHGYTF
v_gene: TRBV7-9; d_gene: NA; CDR3aa: CASSPRSSYEQYF
v_gene: TRBV7-9; d_gene: TRBD2; CDR3aa: CASSLRGTSGSYGEQFF
v_gene: TRBV20-1; d_gene: NA; CDR3aa: CSARAGMTEAFF
v_gene: TRBV24-1; d_gene: NA; CDR3aa: CATSPFGVNQPQHF
v_gene: TRBV12-3/TRBV12-4; d_gene: TRBD1; CDR3aa: CASSPRQGLYEQYF
v_gene: TRBV20-1; d_gene: NA; CDR3aa: CSARETGNIQYF
v_gene: TRBV18; d_gene: NA; CDR3aa: CAGSPVGGYYEQYF
v_gene: TRBV2; d_gene: TRBD2; CDR3aa: CASTIFGLAGNNEQFF
v_gene: TRBV28; d_gene: TRBD2; CDR3aa: CASRTSGRAGDEQFF
v_gene: TRBV5-6; d_gene: NA; CDR3aa: CASSFGQAGSPLHF
v_gene: TRBV6-2/TRBV6-3; d_gene: NA; CDR3aa: CASSSSTGFDYGYTF
v_gene: TRBV4-3; d_gene: TRBD2; CDR3aa: CASSQDPDSGGIKTQYF
v_gene: TRBV7-2; d_gene: NA; CDR3aa: CASSPYTTSTDTQYF
v_gene: TRBV5-1; d_gene: NA; CDR3aa: CASSRGDNLNTEAFF
v_gene: TRBV20-1; d_gene: TRBD2; CDR3aa: CSAYGGLDYEQYF
v_gene: TRBV13; d_gene: TRBD2; CDR3aa: CASSLLAGDTYEQYF
v_gene: TRBV7-2; d_gene: NA; CDR3aa: CASSLVASLGTPPEQYF
v_gene: TRBV6-2/TRBV6-3; d_gene: NA; CDR3aa: CASTQLRRGGYTF
v_gene: TRBV20-1; d_gene: TRBD2; CDR3aa: CSARGSSGRVGYQETQYF
v_gene: TRBV7-2; d_gene: NA; CDR3aa: CASSLGRGRNGELFF
v_gene: TRBV2; d_gene: TRBD2; CDR3aa: CASTPGTSGVHEQVF
v_gene: TRBV20-1; d_gene: NA; CDR3aa: CSAREKWDQETQYF
v_gene: TRBV19; d_gene: NA; CDR3aa: CASSNRIQGSYEQYF
v_gene: TRBV5-1; d_gene: TRBD1; CDR3aa: CASSLGAGTGDYEQYF
v_gene: TRBV25-1; d_gene: NA; CDR3aa: CASSEPGAGKYNEQFF
v_gene: TRBV10-3; d_gene: TRBD1; CDR3aa: CAISRGQGAQEQYF
v_gene: TRBV27; d_gene: NA; CDR3aa: CATRGFLRGPNSPLHF
v_gene: TRBV12-3/TRBV12-4; d_gene: NA; CDR3aa: CASSFGGPTDTQYF
v_gene: TRBV6-5; d_gene: NA; CDR3aa: CASSYSRVGVATEAFF
v_gene: TRBV4-1; d_gene: NA; CDR3aa: CASSLPEGGAGNTGELFF
v_gene: TRBV10-3; d_gene: TRBD1; CDR3aa: CATRGGGGNNSPLHF
v_gene: TRBV24-1; d_gene: NA; CDR3aa: CATSEWTGGELFF
v_gene: TRBV20-1; d_gene: NA; CDR3aa: CSATDRRSNEKLFF
v_gene: TRBV7-8; d_gene: NA; CDR3aa: CASGTFSYEQYF
v_gene: TRBV18; d_gene: NA; CDR3aa: CASSPQETNEKLFF
v_gene: TRBV5-1; d_gene: TRBD1; CDR3aa: CASSSGTGIPEAFF
v_gene: TRBV29-1; d_gene: NA; CDR3aa: CSVRLGANTGELFF
v_gene: TRBV12-3/TRBV12-4; d_gene: NA; CDR3aa: CASSPTKTSFHEQYF
v_gene: TRBV7-6; d_gene: NA; CDR3aa: CASSLDVDQPQHF
v_gene: TRBV2; d_gene: NA; CDR3aa: CASSVDDYEQYF
v_gene: TRBV28; d_gene: TRBD2; CDR3aa: CASSFPGLAGGGETQYF
v_gene: TRBV4-1; d_gene: NA; CDR3aa: CASSQDISWNEKLFF
v_gene: TRBV18; d_gene: TRBD1; CDR3aa: CASSPIQGVRQETQYF
v_gene: TRBV20-1; d_gene: NA; CDR3aa: CSARSSTRGGGEAFF
v_gene: TRBV29-1; d_gene: TRBD2; CDR3aa: CSVYLAGGPGTQYF
v_gene: TRBV4-1; d_gene: NA; CDR3aa: CASSQEGFPSYEQYF
v_gene: TRBV4-2; d_gene: NA; CDR3aa: CASSQDWQGKRAGELFF
v_gene: TRBV20-1; d_gene: NA; CDR3aa: CSASSGGRAGELFF
v_gene: TRBV12-3/TRBV12-4; d_gene: NA; CDR3aa: CASSQDAGRHTQYF
v_gene: TRBV11-2; d_gene: NA; CDR3aa: CASSSWRDSGTYEQYF